The clone carrying this TCR beta chain showed up many times. These data originate in a study of regulatory T cells in long-lasting Graves disease. Building of the TCR beta libraries involved iRepertoire HTBI primers and Arm-PCR of CDR3 regions. TCRdb reprocessed the multiplex PCR reads via MiXCR and lists one record per CDR3 protein. This table holds roughly 610,000 distinct CDR3 sequences, roughly 15% found once. Time point specified: newly diagnosed GD, antithyroid drugs for less than 3 months. RNA from PBMCs was the source of the TCR library. An endocrinology department in Xi'an, China, supplied the patients. CDR3 length: 13 residues. CDR1 is SGHTA and CDR2 is FQGTGA in the germline V gene. Trimming removed 5 bases from V and 7 bases from J, with 13 bases in between. The sample was also reused in another study, on T cells in Graves' hyperthyroidism and ophthalmopathy.

Sequencing was performed on peripheral blood mononuclear cells (PBMCs), taken at new diagnosis, from a patient treated with antithyroid drugs. This TCR derives from a man between 18 and 29 years old with Graves disease. This chain uses TRBV7-3 with TRBJ2-3, with D tentatively TRBD1 (6 bases). The CDR3 nucleotides read TGTGCCAGCAGCCTCGAGGGGGTAAATACGCAGTATTTT. The encoded protein is CASSLEGVNTQYF.